This passage covers 27 T cell receptor beta chains from one sample sequenced in a study of T cells after yellow fever vaccination. TCRdb independently ran MiXCR on the 5' RACE reads; one entry per CDR3 protein. The sample records about 300,000 distinct CDR3 sequences, around 6.8% being singletons. The material sequenced was PBMCs, taken roughly 45 days after the first yellow fever vaccination. The receptors here all came from a young man who received the YFV17D yellow fever vaccine.

V is TRBV4-1 and J is TRBJ2-3; D gene unclear. V gave up 0 bases and J gave up 6 bases, with 13 bases separating them. Germline values: CDR1 MGHRA, CDR2 YSYEKL. CDR3 size: 15 residues. Here the CDR3 DNA reads TGCGCCAGCAGCCAAGAGCCCACCACACGCGATACGCAGTATTTT. Encoded protein: CASSQEPTTRDTQYF.

CDR3 sequence reads: CASSRGVADEQYF. Written as DNA, the CDR3 is TGTGCCAGCAGTCGAGGAGTGGCGGACGAGCAGTACTTC. This chain uses TRBV7-9 with TRBJ2-7, with D hard to call. The V and J ends lost 6 bases and 5 bases respectively, with 14 bases between them. The CDR3 has 13 residues. Germline assignment: CDR1 SEHNR and CDR2 FQNEAQ (reference sequence).

This clonotype occurred a few times. This sequence joins TRBV7-2 and TRBJ1-2, with D possibly being TRBD1 (5 bases). Per germline, CDR1 SGHTA and CDR2 FQGNSA. There are 15 residues in the CDR3. The germline V and J ends were trimmed by 1 base and 2 bases, with 11 bases remaining between them. CDR3: CASSLVTGKNYGYTF. CDR3 DNA: TGTGCCAGCAGCTTAGTAACAGGCAAGAACTATGGCTACACCTTC.

The chain couples TRBV19 to TRBJ2-5; 13 bases agree with TRBD2. CDR3 length equals 17 residues. Per the germline V gene, CDR1 is LNHDA and CDR2 is SQIVND (reference sequence). V lost 5 bases to trimming and J lost 0 bases; unmatched junction nucleotides: 6. The CDR3 nucleotides are TGTGCCAGTAGTCCGCCGACTAGCGGGGGGAACCAAGAGACCCAGTACTTC. Translated: CASSPPTSGGNQETQYF.

The V call is TRBV12-3 or TRBV12-4, the J call TRBJ1-1; 9 positions agree with TRBD1. The CDR3 is 13 amino acids. J gave up 4 bases and V 7 bases, and 4 bases lay outside the gene matches. CDR3: CASMDRGGTEAFF. CDR3 in DNA: TGTGCCAGCATGGACAGGGGTGGCACTGAAGCTTTCTTT.

The chain employs TRBV5-4 and TRBJ2-5, with 12 bases matching TRBD2. This CDR3 region has 15 residues. Trimming cost V 3 bases and J 5 bases; bases outside gene matches: 5. Germline-derived CDR1 and CDR2 are SGHNT and YYREEE (reference sequence). As DNA, the CDR3 is TGTGCCAGCAGCTCCCTAGCGGGGGGGCCGGAGACCCAGTACTTC. It yields the protein CASSSLAGGPETQYF.

This clonotype has just a few counts. The chain has TRBV6-8 and TRBJ2-1; tentatively, D is TRBD2 (7 bases). Germline V CDR1 and CDR2: MNHGY, SAAAGT. This CDR3 contains 15 residues. V shed 7 bases and J shed 0 bases, with 13 bases lying between them. In DNA, the CDR3 is TGTGCCAGCATCGCGGGGGCAAGCTCCTACAATGAGCAGTTCTTC. Amino acids: CASIAGASSYNEQFF.

This clonotype appeared a few times. This chain uses TRBV4-1 with TRBJ1-5; 7 bases fit TRBD1. CDR1 and CDR2 (germline): MGHRA, YSYEKL. The CDR3 runs 17 residues. The junction had 16 bases not matched to a gene; V was cut back by 1 base and J by 10 bases. CDR3 DNA sequence: TGCGCCAGCAGCCAAGTCTTCTCCGGGACAGACAGCGGTCCCCAGCATTTT. Its translation: CASSQVFSGTDSGPQHF.

Notes on this clonotype: Compared with germline, one end of the junction differs, possibly owing to a read error. This chain uses TRBV4-3 with TRBJ2-3; D possibly uses TRBD1 or TRBD2 (6 bases each). This CDR3 comprises 17 residues. Germline-derived CDR1 and CDR2 are LGHNA and YSLEER. Here the CDR3 DNA reads TGCGCCAGCAGCCAAGATGGATGGGGGGCCTCCGGTGGTACGCTGTATTTT. Translation: CASSQDGWGASGGTLYF.

This clonotype was observed a handful of times. The chain links TRBV2 to TRBJ1-6; 7 bases fit TRBD1. CDR3 length: 13 residues. The V gene end was trimmed by 5 bases and the J gene end by 10 bases; junction bases not matched to a gene: 5. The germline V gene encodes CDR1 SNHLY and CDR2 FYNNEI. CDR3 sequence reads: CASSRQGDSPLHF. Written as DNA, the CDR3 is TGTGCCAGCAGTAGACAGGGCGACTCACCCCTCCACTTT.

V usage is TRBV28 and J usage is TRBJ1-6; 8 bases match TRBD1. The CDR3 has 12 amino acids. From germline, CDR1 is MDHEN and CDR2 SYDVKM. V was pared by 6 bases and J by 12 bases, with 4 bases of the junction left unmatched. The CDR3 loop is CASSYRGGPLHF. CDR3 sequence (DNA): TGTGCCAGCAGCTACAGGGGGGGACCCCTCCACTTT.

This clonotype was observed a few times. The chain employs TRBV4-3 and TRBJ2-5, with D possibly matching TRBD2 (5 bases). CDR3 length: 15 residues. The V and J ends lost 0 bases and 9 bases respectively, with 17 bases between them. The germline V gene has CDR1 LGHNA and CDR2 YSLEER. CDR3 DNA sequence: TGCGCCAGCAGCCAAGAGAGGACTCACAGTGATGCCCAGTACTTC. It translates to CASSQERTHSDAQYF.

In this sample, this clonotype turned up a few times. The genes are TRBV19 and TRBJ2-7; no firm D call. The V end was cut by 10 bases, the J end by 4 bases, with 8 bases between. Germline V lookup: CDR1 LNHDA, CDR2 SQIVND (reference sequence). The CDR3 spans 10 residues. As DNA, the CDR3 is TGTGCCACCGCCGCTTACGAGCAGTACTTC. It translates to CATAAYEQYF.

This clonotype was seen many times. V gene TRBV15 combines with J gene TRBJ2-1; D possibly corresponds to TRBD2 (7 bases). The ends were cut back, 2 bases at V and 7 bases at J, with 15 bases in the middle. The germline V gene encodes CDR1 LNHNV and CDR2 YYDKDF (reference sequence). This CDR3 is built from 15 residues. CDR3 nucleotides: TGTGCCACCAGCAGATCCAATAGGGGGGGGAATGAGCAGTTCTTC. It translates to CATSRSNRGGNEQFF.

This chain joins TRBV12-3 or TRBV12-4 and TRBJ2-3; D might be TRBD1 (6 bases). The V end was cut by 3 bases, the J end by 1 base, with 17 bases between. The CDR3 spans 17 residues. CDR3 nucleotides: TGTGCCAGCAGTTTTTTCGCGCCGGGACACCGCACAGATACGCAGTATTTT. Translated, it gives CASSFFAPGHRTDTQYF.

There are a few counts of this clonotype. The chain joins TRBV5-1 to TRBJ1-1; tentative D call: TRBD1 (5 bases). This CDR3 has 14 amino acids. Germline V CDR1 and CDR2: SGHRS, YFSETQ. The germline V and J ends were trimmed by 0 bases and 2 bases, with 8 bases remaining between them. The CDR3 DNA follows: TGCGCCAGCAGCTTGGGTGGGGACAACACTGAAGCTTTCTTT. Protein: CASSLGGDNTEAFF.

Only a few counts were recorded for this clonotype. The chain has TRBV29-1 and TRBJ2-1; 13 bases align to TRBD2. The CDR3 totals 14 residues. The junction had 8 bases not matched to a gene; V was cut back by 7 bases and J by 8 bases. Germline V lookup: CDR1 SQVTM, CDR2 ANQGSEA. CDR3 nucleotide sequence: TGCAGCGCAGAACGACTAGCGGGGGGCGATGAGCAGTTCTTC. It specifies CSAERLAGGDEQFF.

The genes are TRBV7-9 and TRBJ1-1; D is unresolved. CDR1 and CDR2 (germline): SEHNR, FQNEAQ (reference sequence). The V gene lost 3 bases and the J gene lost 1 base, with 9 bases spanning the gap. The CDR3 runs to 14 residues. The CDR3 sequence: CASSLYGRNTEAFF. The CDR3 region has the DNA TGTGCCAGCAGCTTGTATGGCCGGAACACTGAAGCTTTCTTT.

This clonotype was counted many times. The genes are TRBV6-5 and TRBJ1-6; D gene uncertain. Germline lookup yields CDR1 MNHEY and CDR2 SVGAGI. V lost 0 bases and J 13 bases, leaving 16 bases between the germline ends. CDR3 length: 15 amino acids. CDR3: CASSYSSGHKGPLHF. CDR3 DNA sequence: TGTGCCAGCAGTTACTCGTCTGGGCACAAAGGGCCCCTCCACTTT.

This rearrangement joins TRBV5-1 to TRBJ1-2; the D is unclear. CDR3 length equals 13 residues. Germline CDR1 SGHRS, CDR2 YFSETQ. Trimming left V 0 bases short and J 8 bases short, with 11 bases between. CDR3 in DNA: TGCGCCAGCAGCTTGGAGGGTCTTGGAGGCTACACCTTC. Translating it yields CASSLEGLGGYTF. The full variable domain, with the rest looked up from reference TRBV5-1 and TRBJ1-2, is KAGVTQTPRYLIKTRGQQVTLSCSPISGHRSVSWYQQTPGQGLQFLFEYFSETQRNKGNFPGRFSGRQFSNSRSEMNVSTLELGDSALYLCASSLEGLGGYTFGSGTRLTVV.

This clonotype was seen a handful of times. J is TRBJ1-2 and V is TRBV7-2, with 8 bases identical to TRBD1. V lost 4 bases to trimming and J lost 4 bases; unmatched junction nucleotides: 5. The CDR3 consists of 14 residues. The germline V gene has CDR1 SGHTA and CDR2 FQGNSA. The CDR3 nucleotides read TGTGCCAGCAGCTCTCGACAGGGGCGCTATGGCTACACCTTC. As protein: CASSSRQGRYGYTF.

This clonotype has a handful of counts. V is TRBV12-3 or TRBV12-4 and J is TRBJ1-1; 9 nucleotides line up with TRBD1. V was clipped by 5 bases and J by 6 bases; unmatched bases: 4. This CDR3 region has 13 residues. The CDR3, as DNA: TGTGCCAGCAGTCCGGGACAGGGAGCTGAAGCTTTCTTT. Translation gives CASSPGQGAEAFF.

This clonotype was seen more than once but under ten times. The rearrangement joins TRBV29-1 to TRBJ2-7; D tentatively reads TRBD1 or TRBD2 (5 bases each). From germline, CDR1 is SQVTM and CDR2 ANQGSEA. The CDR3 is made up of 13 amino acids. V lost 7 bases to trimming and J lost 3 bases, with 16 bases between them. As DNA, the CDR3 is TGCAGCGCTGGGACCGCGCCTCTCTACGAGCAGTACTTC. This sequence encodes CSAGTAPLYEQYF.

This clonotype appeared a few times. The chain couples TRBV12-3 or TRBV12-4 to TRBJ2-1, with no clear D. The V end lost 6 bases, the J end lost 0 bases, and 9 bases lay between the germline ends. This CDR3 is 14 amino acids long. The CDR3, as DNA: TGTGCCAGCAGCCCTTCCCTCTCCTACAATGAGCAGTTCTTC. Amino acids: CASSPSLSYNEQFF.

The sample holds a few counts of this clonotype. The rearrangement joins TRBV20-1 to TRBJ2-7; possibly TRBD1 for D (5 bases). Germline assignment: CDR1 DFQATT and CDR2 SNEGSKA (reference sequence). The CDR3 runs to 14 residues. V lost 3 bases to trimming and J lost 0 bases, with 12 bases between them. In DNA, the CDR3 is TGCAGTGCTAGCACACAGGTCAGCTCCTACGAGCAGTACGTC. Amino acid sequence: CSASTQVSSYEQYV.

The chain couples TRBV11-2 to TRBJ1-2; D unresolved. V dropped 5 bases and J dropped 5 bases, with 12 bases sitting between them. This CDR3 spans 13 amino acids. Germline V lookup: CDR1 SGHAT, CDR2 FQNNGV. The CDR3 region has the DNA TGTGCCAGCAGCCCGTCCTTAGAGTATGGCTACACCTTC. As protein: CASSPSLEYGYTF. The full variable domain, rest sourced from reference TRBV11-2 and TRBJ1-2, is EAGVAQSPRYKIIEKRQSVAFWCNPISGHATLYWYQQILGQGPKLLIQFQNNGVVDDSQLPKDRFSAERLKGVDSTLKIQPAKLEDSAVYLCASSPSLEYGYTFGSGTRLTVV.

The V gene is TRBV5-4, the J gene TRBJ2-2; D is unresolved. This CDR3 has 12 amino acids. Germline CDR1 is SGHNT and CDR2 is YYREEE (reference sequence). Trimming removed 5 bases at V and 8 bases at J, with 10 bases between. In nucleotides, the CDR3 is TGTGCCAGCAGACGCGTAGGAGGGGAGCTGTTTTTT. Translating gives CASRRVGGELFF.